This is a list of T cell receptor beta chains from one sample in a study of blood T cell repertoires in COVID-19. The protocol was immunoSEQ multiplex PCR, while the TCRdb copy is restricted to in-frame clones and leaves out a portion. The sample yields 200,000 to 250,000 clones, 80% to 85% seen once. Sequencing was carried out using PBMCs or T cells enriched from blood (not recorded which). Receptors originate from a woman aged 45-65 years with acute COVID-19. CDR3s include the opening cysteine and the closing phenylalanine or tryptophan. A D gene is named only where the DNA matches it firmly. Clone size is given for some rows only: seen once, a few or many times, or a class if the clone is expanded.

V: TRBV6-5; D: TRBD1; size: .; J: TRBJ1-2; CDR3: CASSYSDRQRGYTF; DNA: TGTGCCAGCAGTTACTCGGACAGGCAGCGGGGCTACACCTTC
V: TRBV19; D: TRBD1; size: few; J: TRBJ1-1; CDR3: CASKARTGWTEAFF; DNA: TGTGCCAGCAAAGCCCGGACAGGGTGGACTGAAGCTTTCTTT
V: TRBV7-3; D: .; size: .; J: TRBJ2-5; CDR3: CASSPTYSRAETQYF; DNA: TGTGCCAGCAGCCCTACCTATAGTCGTGCGGAGACCCAGTACTTC
V: TRBV29-1; D: TRBD1; size: .; J: TRBJ1-2; CDR3: CSLRDSQSRGYTF; DNA: TGCAGCCTTCGGGACAGCCAATCGAGGGGCTACACCTTC
V: TRBV18; D: TRBD2; size: .; J: TRBJ2-7; CDR3: CASSRGLAGEGYEQYF; DNA: TGTGCCAGCTCACGAGGACTAGCGGGGGAAGGCTACGAGCAGTACTTC
V: TRBV3-1/TRBV3-2; D: TRBD1; size: .; J: TRBJ2-5; CDR3: CASSRAGTAEETQYF; DNA: TGTGCCAGCAGCCGCGCCGGGACAGCTGAAGAGACCCAGTACTTC
V: TRBV20-1; D: TRBD2; size: once; J: TRBJ2-5; CDR3: CSASKYEGGSLQTQYF; DNA: TGCAGTGCTAGTAAATATGAGGGCGGGAGTCTACAGACCCAGTACTTC
V: TRBV5-6; D: .; size: .; J: TRBJ1-1; CDR3: CASSLVSGHRANTEAFF; DNA: TGTGCCAGCAGCTTGGTAAGTGGCCACAGGGCGAACACTGAAGCTTTCTTT
V: TRBV10-3; D: TRBD2; size: .; J: TRBJ2-5; CDR3: CAISSTSAETQYF; DNA: TGTGCCATCAGCTCTACTAGCGCAGAGACCCAGTACTTC
V: TRBV7-6; D: .; size: few; J: TRBJ1-4; CDR3: CASSTGSGGAGRLFF; DNA: TGTGCCAGCAGTACCGGGTCTGGGGGCGCGGGTAGACTGTTTTTT
V: TRBV10-3; D: .; size: .; J: TRBJ1-6; CDR3: CAISESTAGISPLHF; DNA: TGTGCCATCAGTGAGTCGACGGCGGGGATTTCACCCCTCCACTTT
V: TRBV29-1; D: TRBD1; size: once; J: TRBJ2-1; CDR3: CSGWGQGRNEQFF; DNA: TGCAGCGGCTGGGGACAGGGGAGAAATGAGCAGTTCTTC
V: TRBV7-2; D: TRBD1; size: .; J: TRBJ1-2; CDR3: CASTQTGGYGYTF; DNA: TGTGCCAGCACACAGACAGGGGGGTATGGCTACACCTTC
V: TRBV7-2; D: TRBD2; size: .; J: TRBJ2-7; CDR3: CASSSGTSGRKGYEQYF; DNA: TGTGCCAGCAGCTCCGGGACTAGCGGGAGAAAAGGCTACGAGCAGTACTTC
V: TRBV6-6; D: TRBD1; size: .; J: TRBJ1-5; CDR3: CASSSQAGTGGVGGQPQHF; DNA: TGTGCCAGCAGCTCCCAGGCCGGGACAGGGGGTGTCGGTGGCCAGCCCCAGCATTTT
V: TRBV10-2; D: .; size: .; J: TRBJ1-1; CDR3: CASTQTANTEAFF; DNA: TGCGCCAGCACGCAGACAGCCAACACTGAAGCTTTCTTT
V: TRBV3-1/TRBV3-2; D: .; size: .; J: TRBJ1-2; CDR3: CASSFLQQGGGYTF; DNA: TGTGCCAGCAGCTTTCTCCAACAGGGTGGGGGCTACACCTTC